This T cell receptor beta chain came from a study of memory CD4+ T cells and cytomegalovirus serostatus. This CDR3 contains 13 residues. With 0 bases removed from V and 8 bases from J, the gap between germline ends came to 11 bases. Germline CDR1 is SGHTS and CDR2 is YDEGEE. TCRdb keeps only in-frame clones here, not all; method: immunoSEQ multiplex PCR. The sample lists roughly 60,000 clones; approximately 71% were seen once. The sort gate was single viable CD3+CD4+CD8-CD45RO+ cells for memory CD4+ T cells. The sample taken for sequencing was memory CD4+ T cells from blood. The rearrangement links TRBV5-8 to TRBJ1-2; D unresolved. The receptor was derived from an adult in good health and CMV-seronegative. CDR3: CASSLGSLGGYTF. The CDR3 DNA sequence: TGTGCCAGCAGCTTGGGGTCATTGGGCGGCTACACCTTC.